One and the same sample provided the 6 T cell receptor beta chains below, sequenced in a study of chemoradiotherapy in HPV16-positive cancers. Assay: immunoSEQ multiplex PCR; the TCRdb copy retains only in-frame clones and omits some. The sample holds under 2,500 clones, around 90% seen once. The sample consisted of tumor tissue, taken from a patient who underwent chemoradiotherapy. These TCRs come from a human donor with HPV-associated anogenital cancer.

This clone has more than one count but fewer than ten. The chain has TRBV9 and TRBJ1-2, with 7 nucleotides matching TRBD1. The CDR3 covers 16 residues. Germline values: CDR1 SGDLS, CDR2 YYNGEE. Unmatched junction bases numbered 12, after V lost 4 bases and J lost 3 bases. CDR3: CASSIRGDSVDYGYTF. CDR3 DNA sequence: TGTGCCAGCAGCATCCGAGGGGACAGTGTAGACTATGGCTACACCTTC.

This clone has only one observation. The rearrangement joins TRBV9 to TRBJ1-2, with D uncertain. V was cut by 0 bases and J by 0 bases, with 3 bases left in between. This CDR3 is built from 13 residues. Germline loops: CDR1 SGDLS, CDR2 YYNGEE. CDR3 sequence reads: CASSVAANYGYTF. CDR3 nucleotides: TGTGCCAGCAGCGTAGCAGCTAACTATGGCTACACCTTC.

CDR3 sequence: CATSRFLDRRDYGYTF. DNA of the CDR3: TGTGCCACCAGCAGATTCTTAGACAGACGGGACTATGGCTACACCTTC. The rearrangement uses TRBV15 and TRBJ1-2; D might be TRBD1 (5 bases). Germline V lookup: CDR1 LNHNV, CDR2 YYDKDF (reference sequence). The V and J ends lost 2 bases and 3 bases respectively, with 16 bases between them. The CDR3 consists of 16 residues. The full variable domain, with the rest looked up from reference TRBV15 and TRBJ1-2, is DAMVIQNPRYQVTQFGKPVTLSCSQTLNHNVMYWYQQKSSQAPKLLFHYYDKDFNNEADTPDNFQSRRPNTSFCFLDIRSPGLGDTAMYLCATSRFLDRRDYGYTFGSGTRLTVV.

This rearrangement joins TRBV18 to TRBJ2-1, with TRBD1 matching over 8 bases. Trimming at V came to 2 bases and at J to 8 bases, leaving 8 bases not matched to a gene. Per germline, CDR1 KGHSH and CDR2 LQKENI. The CDR3 consists of 15 residues. The CDR3 reads CASSPGQGAGDEQFF. The CDR3 DNA sequence: TGTGCCAGCTCACCAGGGCAGGGGGCAGGGGATGAGCAGTTCTTC.

Written as DNA, the CDR3 is TGTGCCAGCAGAACTCCCTCCGAAGGATCCTCCTCTGGAAACACCATATATTTT. This sequence encodes CASRTPSEGSSSGNTIYF. The chain couples TRBV28 to TRBJ1-3; no firm D call. CDR1 is MDHEN, CDR2 SYDVKM, per germline. CDR3 length: 18 amino acids. V was trimmed by 6 bases and J by 0 bases, leaving 21 bases between them.

The J gene is TRBJ2-7, the V gene TRBV18; the D gene is possibly TRBD1 (6 bases). V lost 4 bases, J lost 7 bases, and 20 bases lay in between. The germline gives CDR1 KGHSH, CDR2 LQKENI. The CDR3 has 15 residues. The chain's CDR3 is CASSLGRVRGMEQYF. The CDR3, as DNA: TGTGCCAGCTCACTGGGCAGGGTGAGGGGGATGGAGCAGTACTTC.